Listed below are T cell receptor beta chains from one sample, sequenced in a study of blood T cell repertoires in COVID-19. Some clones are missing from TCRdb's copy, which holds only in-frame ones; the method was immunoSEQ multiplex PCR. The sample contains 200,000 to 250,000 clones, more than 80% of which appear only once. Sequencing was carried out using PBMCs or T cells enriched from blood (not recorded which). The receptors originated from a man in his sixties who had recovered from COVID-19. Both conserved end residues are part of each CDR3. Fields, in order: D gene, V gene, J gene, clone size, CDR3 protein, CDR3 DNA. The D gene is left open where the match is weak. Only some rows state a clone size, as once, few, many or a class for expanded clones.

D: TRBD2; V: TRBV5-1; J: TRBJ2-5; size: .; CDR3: CASSLGLAVQETQYF; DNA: TGCGCCAGCAGCCTAGGACTAGCGGTACAAGAGACCCAGTACTTC
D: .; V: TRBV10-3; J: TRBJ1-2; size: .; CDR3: CAISEVHATYGYTF; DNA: TGTGCCATCAGTGAAGTTCACGCTACCTATGGCTACACCTTC
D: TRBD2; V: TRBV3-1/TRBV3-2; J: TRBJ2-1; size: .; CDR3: CASSQVGGGSSYNEQFF; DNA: TGTGCCAGCAGCCAAGTCGGCGGGGGGAGCTCCTACAATGAGCAGTTCTTC
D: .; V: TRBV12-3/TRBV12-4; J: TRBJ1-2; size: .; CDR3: CASSRGKGYTF; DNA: TGTGCCTCCAGTCGAGGGAAAGGCTACACCTTC
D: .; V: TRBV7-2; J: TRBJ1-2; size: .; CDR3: CASSLASEILYGYTF; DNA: TGTGCCAGCAGCTTAGCGAGCGAGATTCTCTATGGCTACACCTTC
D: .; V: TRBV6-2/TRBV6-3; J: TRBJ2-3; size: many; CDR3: CASSYADTDTQYF; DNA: TGTGCCAGCAGTTACGCAGACACAGATACGCAGTATTTT
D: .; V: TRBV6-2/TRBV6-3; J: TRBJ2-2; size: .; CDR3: CASSYTIYRGNTGELFF; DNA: TGTGCCAGCAGTTACACGATCTATCGGGGAAACACCGGGGAGCTGTTTTTT
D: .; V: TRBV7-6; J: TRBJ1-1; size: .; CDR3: CASSLASRGGTEAFF; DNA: TGTGCCAGCAGCTTAGCCAGTAGGGGGGGAACTGAAGCTTTCTTT
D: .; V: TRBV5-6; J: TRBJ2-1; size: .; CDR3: CASNRGLQESSYNEQFF; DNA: TGTGCCAGCAATCGGGGGTTACAGGAGAGCTCCTACAATGAGCAGTTCTTC
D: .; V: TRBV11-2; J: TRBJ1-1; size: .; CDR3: CASSFLWGDYAFF; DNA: TGTGCCAGCAGCTTCCTGTGGGGGGACTATGCTTTCTTT
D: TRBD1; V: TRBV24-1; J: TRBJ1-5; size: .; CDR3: CATRDRDRQPQHF; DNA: TGTGCCACCAGGGACAGGGATCGTCAGCCCCAGCATTTT
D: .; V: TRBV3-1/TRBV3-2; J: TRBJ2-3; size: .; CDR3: CASSPTLPYTDTQYF; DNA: TGTGCCAGCAGCCCGACTCTCCCTTACACAGATACGCAGTATTTT
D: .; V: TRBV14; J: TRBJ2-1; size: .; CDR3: CASSPGWSSEQFF; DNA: TGTGCCAGCAGCCCCGGTTGGTCATCTGAGCAGTTCTTC
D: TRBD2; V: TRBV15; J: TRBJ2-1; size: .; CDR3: CATSRDLAGRSYNEQFF; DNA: TGTGCCACCAGCAGAGATCTAGCGGGAAGGTCCTACAATGAGCAGTTCTTC
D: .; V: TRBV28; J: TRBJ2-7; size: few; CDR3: CASSSFGTKLYEQYF; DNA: TGTGCCAGCAGTTCCTTCGGGACAAAACTCTACGAGCAGTACTTC
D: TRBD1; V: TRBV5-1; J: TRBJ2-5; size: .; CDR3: CASIPRPGQGGETQYF; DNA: TGCGCCAGCATCCCAAGACCGGGACAGGGTGGAGAGACCCAGTACTTC
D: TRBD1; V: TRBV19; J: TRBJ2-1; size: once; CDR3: CASSIGGDRGWNEQFF; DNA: TGTGCCAGTAGTATCGGAGGGGACAGGGGGTGGAATGAGCAGTTCTTC
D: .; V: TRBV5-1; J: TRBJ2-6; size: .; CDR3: CASSLASGAGANVLTF; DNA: TGCGCCAGCAGCTTGGCATCCGGGGCTGGGGCCAACGTCCTGACTTTC
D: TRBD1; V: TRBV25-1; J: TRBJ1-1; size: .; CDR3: CASRQGANTEAFF; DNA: TGTGCCAGCAGACAGGGGGCGAACACTGAAGCTTTCTTT
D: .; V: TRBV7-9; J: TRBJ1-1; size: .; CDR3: CASSVRGNTEAFF; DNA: TGTGCCAGCAGCGTCAGGGGAAACACTGAAGCTTTCTTT
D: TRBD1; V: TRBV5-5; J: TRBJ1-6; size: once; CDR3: CASSSGTGDSPLHF; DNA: TGTGCCAGCAGTTCCGGGACAGGGGATTCACCCCTCCACTTT
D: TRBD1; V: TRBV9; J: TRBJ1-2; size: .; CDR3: CASSDVQGVYGYTF; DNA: TGTGCCAGCAGCGACGTACAGGGGGTATATGGCTACACCTTC
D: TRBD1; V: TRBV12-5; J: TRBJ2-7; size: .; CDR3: CASGTDRNYEQYF; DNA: TGTGCTAGTGGCACGGACAGGAACTACGAGCAGTACTTC
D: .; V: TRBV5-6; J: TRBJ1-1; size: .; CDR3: CASSFVERITEAFF; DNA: TGTGCCAGCAGCTTTGTCGAGCGTATAACTGAAGCTTTCTTT
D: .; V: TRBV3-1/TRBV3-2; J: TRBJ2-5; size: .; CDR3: CASSQVGEQGETQYF; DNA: TGTGCCAGCAGCCAAGTGGGTGAACAGGGAGAGACCCAGTACTTC
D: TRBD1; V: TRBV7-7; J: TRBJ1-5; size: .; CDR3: CASRRRGTGPCQPQHF; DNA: TGTGCTAGCAGACGAAGGGGGACAGGTCCTTGTCAGCCCCAGCATTTT
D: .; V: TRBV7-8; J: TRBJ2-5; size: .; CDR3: CASSLAIGGRETQYF; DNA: TGTGCCAGCAGCTTAGCGATTGGGGGGAGGGAGACCCAGTACTTC
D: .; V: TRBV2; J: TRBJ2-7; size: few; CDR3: CASLSPDLAYEQYF; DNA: TGTGCCAGCCTCTCCCCGGACTTGGCCTACGAGCAGTACTTC
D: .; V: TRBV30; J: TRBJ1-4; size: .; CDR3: CAWSVGYVRGRPEKLFF; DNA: TGTGCCTGGAGTGTGGGTTATGTGAGAGGGCGTCCTGAAAAACTGTTTTTT